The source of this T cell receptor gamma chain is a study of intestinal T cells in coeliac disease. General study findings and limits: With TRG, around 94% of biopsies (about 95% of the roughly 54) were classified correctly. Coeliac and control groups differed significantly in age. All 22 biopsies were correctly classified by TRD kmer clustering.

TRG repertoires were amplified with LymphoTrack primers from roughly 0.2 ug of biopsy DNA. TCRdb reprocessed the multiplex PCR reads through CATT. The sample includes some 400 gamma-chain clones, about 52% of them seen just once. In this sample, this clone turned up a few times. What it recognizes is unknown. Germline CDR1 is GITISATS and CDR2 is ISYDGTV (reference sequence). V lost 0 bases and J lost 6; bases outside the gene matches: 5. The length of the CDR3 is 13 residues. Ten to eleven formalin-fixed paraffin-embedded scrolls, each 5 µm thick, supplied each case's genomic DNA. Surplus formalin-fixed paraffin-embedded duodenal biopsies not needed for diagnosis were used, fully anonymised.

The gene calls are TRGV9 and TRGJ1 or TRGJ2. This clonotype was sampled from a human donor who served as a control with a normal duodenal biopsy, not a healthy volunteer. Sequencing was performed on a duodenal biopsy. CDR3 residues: CALWEVRIYKKLF. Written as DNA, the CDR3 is TGTGCCTTGTGGGAGGTGCGAATTTATAAGAAACTCTTT.